The T cell receptor beta chain under discussion was sequenced for a study of identical twins (dated by TCRdb to the mid-2010s). General notes on the study: The study deep-sequenced TCR alpha and beta repertoires from monozygotic twins, unrelated adults of various ages and cord blood to test whether fetal clonotypes persist. To rule out contamination, the twin experiments were replicated at different times with different library preparation protocols.

The library relied on 5' RACE. Sequencing instrument: Illumina HiSeq 2000. Template switching added a universal primer binding site, and the final cDNA carried a unique molecular identifier that allowed TCR cDNA molecules to be counted accurately. Specific primers in the conserved constant-segment region were used to synthesize first-strand cDNA for TCR alpha and beta chains. To control for contamination, every cDNA library carried two barcodes: a SMART-Mk sample barcode plus Illumina barcodes. TruSeq adapter sequences along with Illumina sample barcodes were introduced in two successive PCR steps. The TCR alpha and beta cDNA libraries were sequenced on the Illumina HiSeq platform using custom primers. The study's processing was this. Raw reads were processed with MiGEC to extract unique molecular identifiers, and MiXCR was used to determine CDR3 positions. For each individual, recombination models were inferred using an EM algorithm with the repgenHMM and IGoR tools. Shared clonotypes were analyzed with the tcR package in R, and sharing was normalized by the product of cloneset sizes. To study raw recombination without the effects of thymic and clonal selection, out-of-frame nonproductive sequences were analyzed. The raw public reads went through TCRdb reprocessing: fastp at Q25, MiXCR clone calling, in-frame beta chains kept. Rows are combined by CDR3 protein, so each entry shows the most common genes and DNA. The V and J calls were determined by TCRdb, not by the authors. The sample includes about 210,000 distinct CDR3 sequences, with over 8% observed a single time. 5% to 5.5% of the sample belongs to the ten largest clones.

V drops 5 bases and J drops 4 bases, leaving 20 bases in between. Via the germline V gene (reference sequence), CDR1 is SGHKS and CDR2 YYEKEE. From its cysteine to its phenylalanine, the CDR3 spans 16 amino acids. The read is trimmed to its CDR3 DNA, 48 bases read in frame from base 1. General findings and caveats noted by the study authors: Compared with coincidental sharing between unrelated individuals, an excess of low generation-probability sequences was observed among out-of-frame TCR alpha sequences shared between twins. Zero-insertion analyses could be partly confounded by invariant T cells such as MAIT and iNKT, though diverse VJ usage argued against such confounding for most clonotypes. Because the same donors could not be followed over many years, conclusions were based on cross-sectional statistical analysis. The excess sharing between twins in beta out-of-frame sequences was weaker because fewer shared sequences reduced the signal-to-noise ratio. Fewer insertions were carried by abundant cord blood beta clonotypes, a similar but weaker trend appeared in young adult naive repertoires, and no such trend appeared in memory repertoires. Recombination models systematically underestimated out-of-frame TCR alpha sharing in monozygotic twins but agreed with sharing between unrelated individuals.

All donors were healthy Caucasians. Using Miltenyi CD45RO+ enrichment and human naive T-cell isolation kits, memory (CD45RO+) and naive T cells were isolated from PBMC. This clonotype turned up a few times. The antigen this receptor binds is unknown. Per-nucleotide qualities are absent, and no much larger clonotype sits a single base away. This TCR was recovered from a woman aged 18-29 years in good health. The sample taken for sequencing was memory (CD45RO+) T cells sorted from blood. The sample's cell subset or site label, decoded: CD45RO+ enriched T cells. This chain joins TRBV5-5 to TRBJ2-3; the D gene is possibly TRBD1, with 5 bases matching. The CDR3 loop reads CASSLSLTSRADTQYF. Read as DNA, the sequence is TGTGCCAGCAGTCTCAGCTTAACCAGCAGGGCAGATACGCAGTATTTT. The full variable domain, completed from the reference TRBV5-5 and TRBJ2-3 proteins outside the CDR3, reads DAGVTQSPTHLIKTRGQQVTLRCSPISGHKSVSWYQQVLGQGPQFIFQYYEKEERGRGNFPDRFSARQFPNYSSELNVNALLLGDSALYLCASSLSLTSRADTQYFGPGTRLTVL.